A selection of T cell receptor beta chains follows, all from one sample in a study of T cells in Graves' hyperthyroidism and ophthalmopathy. TCRdb reprocessed the multiplex PCR reads with MiXCR, giving one entry per CDR3 protein. The table shows hundreds of thousands of distinct CDR3 sequences, with around 38% occurring only once. Sequencing was done on a sample of blood. The source of these receptors is a young man with Graves' hyperthyroidism. Both conserved end residues are part of each CDR3. A D gene is named only where the DNA matches it firmly. Size tells how often a clone was seen (once, few, many) or the class of an expanded clone, and some rows leave it out.

>NA|TRBV12-3/TRBV12-4|TRBJ1-6|TRBD1
CASSPPAGGNNSPLHF
TGCGCCAGCAGCCCCCCCGCAGGGGGCAATAATTCACCCCTCCACTTT
>few|TRBV20-1|TRBJ1-5|NA
CSANRGIVDQPQHF
TGCAGTGCGAACCGGGGTATCGTGGATCAGCCCCAGCATTTT
>NA|TRBV7-8|TRBJ2-7|NA
CASSSLGAASSYEQYF
TGTGCCAGCAGCTCCCTAGGGGCCGCAAGCTCCTACGAGCAGTACTTC
>many|TRBV10-3|TRBJ1-5|NA
CAISEGGVSQPQHF
TGTGCCATCAGTGAAGGGGGGGTCAGTCAGCCCCAGCATTTT
>NA|TRBV7-2|TRBJ1-4|NA
CASSLGGEYRQFF
TGTGCCAGCAGCTTAGGTGGGGAGTACAGGCAGTTTTTT
>many|TRBV20-1|TRBJ2-7|TRBD2
CSAKGGALTYEQYF
TGCAGTGCCAAGGGAGGGGCCCTTACCTACGAGCAGTACTTC
>NA|TRBV19|TRBJ2-7|NA
CASSIGGEGDEQYF
TGTGCCAGTAGTATAGGGGGGGAAGGCGACGAGCAGTACTTC
>many|TRBV9|TRBJ1-1|NA
CASSVVQGNTEAFF
TGTGCCAGCAGCGTAGTACAGGGAAACACTGAAGCTTTCTTT
>many|TRBV10-3|TRBJ1-6|NA
CAISDLRVNSPLHF
TGTGCCATCAGTGATCTTAGGGTTAATTCACCCCTCCACTTT
>NA|TRBV7-9|TRBJ2-3|NA
CASSFSGVVDTQYF
TGTGCCAGCAGCTTCTCGGGGGTGGTAGATACGCAGTATTTT
>few|TRBV2|TRBJ2-2|NA
CARGHIETGELFF
TGTGCCCGGGGCCACATCGAAACCGGGGAGCTGTTTTTT
>NA|TRBV25-1|TRBJ1-2|NA
CASTSGMTGYTF
TGTGCCAGCACGTCAGGTATGACTGGTTACACCTTC
>many|TRBV24-1|TRBJ2-7|NA
CATSDGSREEQYF
TGTGCCACCAGTGATGGGTCAAGGGAGGAGCAGTACTTC
>NA|TRBV2|TRBJ2-3|NA
CASSLDTIADTQYF
TGTGCCAGCAGTCTCGACACTATTGCAGATACGCAGTATTTT
>few|TRBV20-1|TRBJ1-5|TRBD1
CSAGTGGSYSNQPQHF
TGCAGTGCTGGGACAGGGGGCTCCTATAGCAATCAGCCCCAGCATTTT
>many|TRBV7-7|TRBJ2-5|NA
CASSLDPSGETQYF
TGTGCTAGCAGCTTAGATCCCAGTGGGGAGACCCAGTACTTC